What follows describes a single T cell receptor beta chain. These data are taken from a study of cytomegalovirus exposure and HLA in healthy donors. The PCR was carried out with 60 Vbeta primers and 13 Jbeta primers. Method: immunoSEQ multiplex PCR; TCRdb's copy keeps in-frame clones and lacks some. Among approximately 75,000 clones listed, around 80% were seen once. Germline CDR1 and CDR2: SEHNR and FQNEAQ (reference sequence). V was clipped by 2 bases and J by 8 bases, with 13 bases between them. This CDR3 is built from 14 residues. Sequenced sample: PBMCs. J is TRBJ2-1 and V is TRBV7-9, with D perhaps TRBD2 (6 bases). The sequence was obtained from a male donor in good health and CMV-seronegative. The CDR3 loop reads CASSLRLGVDEQFF. CDR3 nucleotide sequence: TGTGCCAGCAGCTTACGACTAGGTGTTGATGAGCAGTTCTTC.